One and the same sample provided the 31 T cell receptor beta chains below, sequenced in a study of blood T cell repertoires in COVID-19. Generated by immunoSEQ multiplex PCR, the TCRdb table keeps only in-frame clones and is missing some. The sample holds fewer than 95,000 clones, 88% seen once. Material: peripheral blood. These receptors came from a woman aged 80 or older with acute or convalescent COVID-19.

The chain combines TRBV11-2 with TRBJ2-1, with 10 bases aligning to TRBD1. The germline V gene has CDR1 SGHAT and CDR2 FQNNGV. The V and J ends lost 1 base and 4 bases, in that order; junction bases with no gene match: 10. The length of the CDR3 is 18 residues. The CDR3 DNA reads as TGTGCCAGCAGCTTAGTATCCTCGGGACAGGGGCTTTACAATGAGCAGTTCTTC. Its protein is CASSLVSSGQGLYNEQFF. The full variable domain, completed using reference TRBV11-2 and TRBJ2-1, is EAGVAQSPRYKIIEKRQSVAFWCNPISGHATLYWYQQILGQGPKLLIQFQNNGVVDDSQLPKDRFSAERLKGVDSTLKIQPAKLEDSAVYLCASSLVSSGQGLYNEQFFGPGTRLTVL.

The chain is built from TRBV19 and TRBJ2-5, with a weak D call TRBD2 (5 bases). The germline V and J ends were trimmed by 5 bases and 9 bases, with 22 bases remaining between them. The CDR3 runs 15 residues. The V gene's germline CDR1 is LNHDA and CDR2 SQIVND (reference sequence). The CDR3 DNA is TGTGCCAGTAGTCGTGGTCTGACGGGAATAGGTCCCCAGTACTTC. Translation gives CASSRGLTGIGPQYF.

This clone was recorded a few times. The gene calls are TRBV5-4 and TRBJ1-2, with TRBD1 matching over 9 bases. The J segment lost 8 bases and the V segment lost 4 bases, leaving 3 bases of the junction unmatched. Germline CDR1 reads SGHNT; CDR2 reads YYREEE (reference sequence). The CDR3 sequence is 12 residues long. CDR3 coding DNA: TGTGCCAGCAGCGGAACAGGGGGCGGCTACACCTTC. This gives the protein CASSGTGGGYTF.

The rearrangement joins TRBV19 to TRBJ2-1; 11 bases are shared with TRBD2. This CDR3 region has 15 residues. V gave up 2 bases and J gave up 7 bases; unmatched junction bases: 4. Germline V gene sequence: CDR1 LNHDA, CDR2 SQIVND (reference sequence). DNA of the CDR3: TGTGCCAGTAGTATAACTAGCGGGAGTTCAAATGAGCAGTTCTTC. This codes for CASSITSGSSNEQFF.

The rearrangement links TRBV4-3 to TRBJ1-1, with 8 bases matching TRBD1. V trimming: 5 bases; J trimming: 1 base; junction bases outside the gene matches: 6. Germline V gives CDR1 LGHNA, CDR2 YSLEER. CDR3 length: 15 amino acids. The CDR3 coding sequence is TGCGCCAGCAGCAACAGACAGGGGCGGAACACTGAAGCTTTCTTT. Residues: CASSNRQGRNTEAFF.

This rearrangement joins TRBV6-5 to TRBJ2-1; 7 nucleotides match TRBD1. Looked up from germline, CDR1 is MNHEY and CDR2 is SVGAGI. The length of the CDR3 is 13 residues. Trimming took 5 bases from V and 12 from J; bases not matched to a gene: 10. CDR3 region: CASSTPGTDRQFF. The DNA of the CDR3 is TGTGCCAGCAGTACACCCGGGACAGATCGGCAGTTCTTC.

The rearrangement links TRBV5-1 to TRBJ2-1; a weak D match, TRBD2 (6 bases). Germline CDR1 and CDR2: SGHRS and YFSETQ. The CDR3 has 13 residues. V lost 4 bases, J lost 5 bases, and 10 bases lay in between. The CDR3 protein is CASSRERDNEQFF. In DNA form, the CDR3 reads TGCGCCAGCAGCAGGGAGCGGGACAATGAGCAGTTCTTC.

DNA of the CDR3: TGTGCCAGCAGCCAAGAACCCAGGGGTTCTTCCTACGAGCAGTACTTC. Its protein is CASSQEPRGSSYEQYF. This chain joins TRBV4-2 and TRBJ2-7; D perhaps matches TRBD1 (6 bases). The CDR3 has 16 amino acids. From germline, CDR1 is LGHNA and CDR2 YNFKEQ. Between the trimmed V and J ends, which lost 0 bases and 1 base, there was a span of 13 bases.

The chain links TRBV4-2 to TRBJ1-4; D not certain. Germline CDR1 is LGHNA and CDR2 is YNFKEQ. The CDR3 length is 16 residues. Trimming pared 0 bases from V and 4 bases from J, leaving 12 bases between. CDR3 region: CASSQDRAGGNEKLFF. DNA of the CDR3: TGTGCCAGCAGCCAAGATAGGGCAGGAGGTAATGAAAAACTGTTTTTT.

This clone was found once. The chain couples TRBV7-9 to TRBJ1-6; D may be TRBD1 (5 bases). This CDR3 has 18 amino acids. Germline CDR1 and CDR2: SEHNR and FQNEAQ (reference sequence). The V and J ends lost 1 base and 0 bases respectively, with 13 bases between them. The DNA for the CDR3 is TGTGCCAGCAGCTTAGAATCAGGGACTAGCTCCTATAATTCACCCCTCCACTTT. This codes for CASSLESGTSSYNSPLHF.

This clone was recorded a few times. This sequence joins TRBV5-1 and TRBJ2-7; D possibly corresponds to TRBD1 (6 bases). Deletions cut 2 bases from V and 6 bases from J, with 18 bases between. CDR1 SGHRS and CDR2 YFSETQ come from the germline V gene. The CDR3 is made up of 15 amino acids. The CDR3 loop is CASSFGGQPSFEQYF. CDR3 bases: TGCGCCAGCAGCTTTGGGGGCCAGCCCTCTTTCGAGCAGTACTTC.

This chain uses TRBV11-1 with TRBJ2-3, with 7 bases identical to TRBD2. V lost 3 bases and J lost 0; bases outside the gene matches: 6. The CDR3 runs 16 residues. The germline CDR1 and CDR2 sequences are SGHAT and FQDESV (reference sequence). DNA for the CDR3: TGTGCCAGCAGCTTCAGCGCGGGGGTTAGCACAGATACGCAGTATTTT. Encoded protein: CASSFSAGVSTDTQYF.

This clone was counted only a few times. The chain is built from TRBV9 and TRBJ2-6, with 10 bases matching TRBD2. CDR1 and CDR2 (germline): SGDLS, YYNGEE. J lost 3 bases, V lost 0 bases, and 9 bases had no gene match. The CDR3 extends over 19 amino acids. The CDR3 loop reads CASSVAPSGSSLGANVLTF. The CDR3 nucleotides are TGTGCCAGCAGCGTAGCTCCTAGCGGGAGCTCCCTTGGGGCCAACGTCCTGACTTTC.

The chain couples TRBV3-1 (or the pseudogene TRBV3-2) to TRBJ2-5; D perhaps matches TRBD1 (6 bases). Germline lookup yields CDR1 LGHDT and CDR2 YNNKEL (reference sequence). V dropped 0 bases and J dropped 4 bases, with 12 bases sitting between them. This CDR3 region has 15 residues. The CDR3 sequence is CASSQDQGRTETQYF. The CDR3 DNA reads TGTGCCAGCAGCCAAGATCAGGGGCGGACAGAGACCCAGTACTTC.

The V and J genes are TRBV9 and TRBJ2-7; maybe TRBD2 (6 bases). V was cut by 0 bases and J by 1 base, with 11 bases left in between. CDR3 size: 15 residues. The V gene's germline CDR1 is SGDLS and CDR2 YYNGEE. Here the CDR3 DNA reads TGTGCCAGCAGCGTAGAAGCGGGCCGATCCTACGAGCAGTACTTC. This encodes CASSVEAGRSYEQYF.

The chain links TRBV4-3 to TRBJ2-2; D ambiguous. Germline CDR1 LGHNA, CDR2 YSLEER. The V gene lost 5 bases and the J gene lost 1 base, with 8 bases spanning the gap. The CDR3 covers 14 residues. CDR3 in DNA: TGCGCCAGCAGCTCAGTTCGGAACACCGGGGAGCTGTTTTTT. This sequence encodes CASSSVRNTGELFF.

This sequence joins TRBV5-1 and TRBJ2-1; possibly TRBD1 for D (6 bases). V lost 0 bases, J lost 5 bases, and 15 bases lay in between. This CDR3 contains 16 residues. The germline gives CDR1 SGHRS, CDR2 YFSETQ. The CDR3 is CASSLAPPAGDNEQFF. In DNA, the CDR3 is TGCGCCAGCAGCTTGGCCCCTCCAGCAGGGGACAATGAGCAGTTCTTC.

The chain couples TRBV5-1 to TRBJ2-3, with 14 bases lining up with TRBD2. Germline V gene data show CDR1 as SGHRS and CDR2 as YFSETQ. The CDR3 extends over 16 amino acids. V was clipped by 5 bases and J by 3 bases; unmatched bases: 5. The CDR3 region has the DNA TGCGCCAGCAGTCCCGGGACTAGCGGGAGTACAGATACGCAGTATTTT. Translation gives CASSPGTSGSTDTQYF.

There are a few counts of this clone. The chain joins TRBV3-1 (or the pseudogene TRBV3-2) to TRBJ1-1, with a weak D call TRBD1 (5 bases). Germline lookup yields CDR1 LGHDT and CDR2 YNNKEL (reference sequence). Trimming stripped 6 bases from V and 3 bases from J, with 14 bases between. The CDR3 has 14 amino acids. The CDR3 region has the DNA TGTGCCAGCAGTCGGGGGACTTTTGACACTGAAGCTTTCTTT. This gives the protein CASSRGTFDTEAFF.

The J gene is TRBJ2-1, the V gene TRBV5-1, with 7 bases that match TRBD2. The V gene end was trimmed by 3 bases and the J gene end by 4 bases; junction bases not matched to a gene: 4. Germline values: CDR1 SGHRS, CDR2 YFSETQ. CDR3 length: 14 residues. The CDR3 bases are TGCGCCAGCAGCTCGGGACTATCATACAATGAGCAGTTCTTC. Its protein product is CASSSGLSYNEQFF.

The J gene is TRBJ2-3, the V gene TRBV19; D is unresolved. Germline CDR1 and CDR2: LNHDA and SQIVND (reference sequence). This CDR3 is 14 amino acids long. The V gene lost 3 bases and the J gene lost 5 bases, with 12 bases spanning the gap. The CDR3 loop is CASSIRSAGDTQYF. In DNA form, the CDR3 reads TGTGCCAGTAGTATTAGAAGCGCTGGAGATACGCAGTATTTT.

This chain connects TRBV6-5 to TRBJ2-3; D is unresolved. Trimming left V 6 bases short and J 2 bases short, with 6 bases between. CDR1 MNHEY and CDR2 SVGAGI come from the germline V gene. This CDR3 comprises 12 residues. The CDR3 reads CASSSYTDTQYF. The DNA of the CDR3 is TGTGCCAGCAGCTCCTACACAGATACGCAGTATTTT.

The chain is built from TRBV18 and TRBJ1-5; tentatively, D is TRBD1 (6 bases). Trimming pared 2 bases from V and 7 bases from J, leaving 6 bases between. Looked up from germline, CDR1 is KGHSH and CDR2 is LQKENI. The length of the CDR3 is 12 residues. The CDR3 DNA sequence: TGTGCCAGCTCACCAGGGGGCCAGCCCCAGCATTTT. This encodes CASSPGGQPQHF.

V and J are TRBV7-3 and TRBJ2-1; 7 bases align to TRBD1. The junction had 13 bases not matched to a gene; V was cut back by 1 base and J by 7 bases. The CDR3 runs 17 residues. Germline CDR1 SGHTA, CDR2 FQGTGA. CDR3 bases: TGTGCCAGCAGCTTAAACCCCCAACCGACAGGGATGAATGAGCAGTTCTTC. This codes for CASSLNPQPTGMNEQFF.

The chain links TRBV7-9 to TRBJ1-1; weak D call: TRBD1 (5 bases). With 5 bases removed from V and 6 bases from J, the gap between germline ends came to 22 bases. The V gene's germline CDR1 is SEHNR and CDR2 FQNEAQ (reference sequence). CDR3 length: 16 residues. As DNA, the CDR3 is TGTGCCAGCAGCGTCTTCCTCAGGGTAGGATTAGCTGAAGCTTTCTTT. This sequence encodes CASSVFLRVGLAEAFF.

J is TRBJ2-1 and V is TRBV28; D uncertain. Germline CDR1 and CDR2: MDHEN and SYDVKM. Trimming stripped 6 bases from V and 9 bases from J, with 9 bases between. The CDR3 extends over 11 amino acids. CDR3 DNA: TGTGCCAGCAGCCGCGAGGCTGAGCAGTTCTTC. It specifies CASSREAEQFF.

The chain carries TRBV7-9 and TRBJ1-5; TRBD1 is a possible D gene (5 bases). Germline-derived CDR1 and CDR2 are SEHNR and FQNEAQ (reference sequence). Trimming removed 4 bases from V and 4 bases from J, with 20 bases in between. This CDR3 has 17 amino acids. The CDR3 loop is CASSSRPWRTSNQPQHF. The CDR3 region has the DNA TGTGCCAGCAGCTCGCGACCCTGGCGGACAAGTAATCAGCCCCAGCATTTT.

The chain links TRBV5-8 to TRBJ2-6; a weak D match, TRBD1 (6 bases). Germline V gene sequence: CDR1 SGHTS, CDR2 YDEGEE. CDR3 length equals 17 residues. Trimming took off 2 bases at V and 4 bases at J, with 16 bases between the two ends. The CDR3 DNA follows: TGTGCCAGCAGCTTAACAGGGAGTTTAACCGGGGCCAACGTCCTGACTTTC. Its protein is CASSLTGSLTGANVLTF.

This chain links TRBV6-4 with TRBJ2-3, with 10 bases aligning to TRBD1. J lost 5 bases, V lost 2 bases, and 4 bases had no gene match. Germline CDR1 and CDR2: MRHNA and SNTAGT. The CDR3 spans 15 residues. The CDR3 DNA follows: TGTGCCAGCAGTGACCCGGGACAGGGGATAGATACGCAGTATTTT. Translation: CASSDPGQGIDTQYF.

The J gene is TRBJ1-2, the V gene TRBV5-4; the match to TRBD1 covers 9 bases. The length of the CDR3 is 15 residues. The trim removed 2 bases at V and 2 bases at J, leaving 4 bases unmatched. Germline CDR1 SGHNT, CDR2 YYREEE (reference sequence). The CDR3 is CASSFTGTGNYGYTF. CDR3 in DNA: TGTGCCAGCAGCTTTACCGGGACAGGGAACTATGGCTACACCTTC.

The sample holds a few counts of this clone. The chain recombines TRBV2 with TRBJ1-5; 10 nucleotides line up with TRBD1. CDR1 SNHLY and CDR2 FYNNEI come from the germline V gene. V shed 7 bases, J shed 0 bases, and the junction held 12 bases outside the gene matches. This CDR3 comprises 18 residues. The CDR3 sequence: CASTYLRTGGYSNQPQHF. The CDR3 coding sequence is TGTGCCAGCACCTATCTACGGACAGGGGGATATAGCAATCAGCCCCAGCATTTT.